The clone carrying this T cell receptor (beta chain) has a single count. Its antigen is not known. Sequencing used cDNA as its template, made by extracting RNA and reverse transcribing it. Here immunoSEQ multiplex PCR was the method, and the copy in TCRdb shows in-frame clones only, minus some. The table records tens of thousands of clones, 80% to 95% of them present only once. This CDR3 has 19 amino acids. V gave up 0 bases and J gave up 8 bases; unmatched junction bases: 15. CDR1 and CDR2 (germline): SGDLS, YYNGEE. The data originate from a study of CD8+ T cells in alopecia areata. Treatment specified: oral pan-JAK inhibitor, 5-10 mg twice daily. Specimens obtained from alopecia areata patients comprised lesional scalp punch biopsies and peripheral blood. Whole-study results and caveats: In scalp, tofacitinib significantly decreased clonality and expanded CD8+ clones among the top 100.

V gene TRBV9 combines with J gene TRBJ2-1, with 12 bases aligning to TRBD2. This sequence was found in a human donor with alopecia areata. The material sequenced was CD8+ T cells sorted from blood, taken at week 24, from a patient treated with tofacitinib. CDR3 region: CASSVAFASGGAGPYEQFF. The CDR3 DNA reads TGTGCCAGCAGCGTAGCTTTTGCTAGCGGGGGGGCCGGTCCGTATGAGCAGTTCTTC.